These 8 T cell receptor beta chains came from one sample sequenced in a study of shared T cell receptors in the human thymus. Sequenced by immunoSEQ multiplex PCR; TCRdb stores in-frame clones only, minus some. The sample gives about 660,000 clones, about 90% of which show up once; over 0.008% is in the top ten. These sequences were also reported in another study, on human thymus T cells.

The sequencing sample was made of thymocytes. These receptors all come from a boy under two years old with a congenital heart defect.

The genes are TRBV5-1 and TRBJ1-1; D gene unclear. Germline lookup yields CDR1 SGHRS and CDR2 YFSETQ. V was clipped by 4 bases and J by 5 bases, with 27 bases between them. The CDR3 has 18 residues. CDR3 DNA sequence: TGCGCCAGCAGCACGGACGTTAGTGGGGAGCCTCGCAAGACTGAAGCTTTCTTT. This sequence encodes CASSTDVSGEPRKTEAFF.

CDR3 residues: CASSSSGRVNIQYF. In DNA, the CDR3 is TGTGCCAGCAGCTCTAGCGGGAGGGTGAACATTCAGTACTTC. The rearrangement uses TRBV7-9 and TRBJ2-4; 12 bases line up with TRBD2. V lost 4 bases, J lost 7 bases, and 2 bases stayed unmatched. Germline CDR1 and CDR2: SEHNR and FQNEAQ (reference sequence). The CDR3 totals 14 residues.

The V call is TRBV4-3, the J call TRBJ2-5; 8 bases agree with TRBD1. The CDR3 is 19 amino acids. Germline CDR1 is LGHNA and CDR2 is YSLEER. The ends lost 3 bases at V and 4 bases at J; junction bases unmatched: 19. CDR3 sequence: CASSQRRGQGAPNGETQYF. In DNA form, the CDR3 reads TGCGCCAGCAGCCAGAGGAGAGGTCAGGGGGCCCCCAATGGAGAGACCCAGTACTTC.

CDR3: CASSLGTSYNEQFF. CDR3 nucleotide sequence: TGTGCCAGCAGCTTGGGGACTTCCTACAATGAGCAGTTCTTC. The chain recombines TRBV5-4 with TRBJ2-1; TRBD2 might be the D (5 bases). Trimming stripped 0 bases from V and 1 base from J, with 5 bases between. The CDR3 runs to 14 residues. The germline CDR1 and CDR2 sequences are SGHNT and YYREEE (reference sequence).

The V and J genes are TRBV4-3 and TRBJ1-1; 12 nucleotides match TRBD1. The CDR3 is 17 residues long. CDR1 and CDR2 from the germline V gene are LGHNA and YSLEER. Trimming at V came to 0 bases and at J to 4 bases, leaving 6 bases not matched to a gene. The CDR3 sequence is CASSQEGTGGGSTEAFF. As DNA, the CDR3 is TGCGCCAGCAGCCAAGAAGGGACAGGGGGCGGATCCACTGAAGCTTTCTTT.

The V call is TRBV2, the J call TRBJ2-2, with TRBD2 identical over 10 bases. This CDR3 has 15 amino acids. The V and J ends lost 6 bases and 4 bases, in that order; junction bases with no gene match: 5. Germline V gene sequence: CDR1 SNHLY, CDR2 FYNNEI. The CDR3 sequence is CASSGAGGPTGELFF. The CDR3 coding sequence is TGTGCCAGCAGCGGAGCGGGGGGGCCCACCGGGGAGCTGTTTTTT.

The chain combines TRBV2 with TRBJ2-5; TRBD2 matches 8 bases. The length of the CDR3 is 13 residues. J gave up 4 bases and V 8 bases, and 6 bases lay outside the gene matches. CDR1 is SNHLY and CDR2 is FYNNEI in the germline V gene. The CDR3: CASRAGVPETQYF. In DNA form, the CDR3 reads TGTGCCAGCCGAGCGGGAGTGCCAGAGACCCAGTACTTC.

As DNA, the CDR3 is TGCGCCAGCAGCACCTTAGCGGGAGAGGGCACAGATACGCAGTATTTT. Residues: CASSTLAGEGTDTQYF. The J gene is TRBJ2-3, the V gene TRBV5-1; TRBD2 matches at 9 bases. The CDR3 sequence is 16 residues long. V lost 4 bases, J lost 1 base, and 7 bases stayed unmatched. Per the germline V gene, CDR1 is SGHRS and CDR2 is YFSETQ.